The 23 T cell receptor beta chains in this list originate from one sample, sequenced in a study of cytomegalovirus exposure and HLA in healthy donors. PCR primers comprised 60 Vbeta and 13 Jbeta primers. The data were produced by immunoSEQ multiplex PCR, yet TCRdb's version contains in-frame clones alone and is incomplete. The data show 150,000 to 200,000 clones, more than 80% seen once. The sequencing sample was made of PBMCs. These receptors were obtained from a woman aged 18-30 years in good health and CMV-seronegative.

This clone was counted a single time. This sequence joins TRBV9 and TRBJ1-4, with D tentatively TRBD1 (5 bases). The germline CDR1 and CDR2 sequences are SGDLS and YYNGEE. V was cut by 0 bases and J by 4 bases, with 10 bases left in between. CDR3 length: 15 residues. CDR3 loop: CASSVDPGNNEKLFF. Here the CDR3 DNA reads TGTGCCAGCAGCGTAGATCCAGGGAATAATGAAAAACTGTTTTTT. The whole variable domain, filled in from reference TRBV9 and TRBJ1-4, reads DSGVTQTPKHLITATGQRVTLRCSPRSGDLSVYWYQQSLDQGLQFLIQYYNGEERAKGNILERFSAQQFPDLHSELNLSSLELGDSALYFCASSVDPGNNEKLFFGSGTQLSVL.

This CDR3 is CASSPGARYTEAFF. In nucleotides, the CDR3 is TGTGCCAGCTCACCAGGGGCGCGGTACACTGAAGCTTTCTTT. This chain uses TRBV18 with TRBJ1-1; tentatively, D is TRBD1 (5 bases). The germline V and J ends were trimmed by 2 bases and 3 bases, with 10 bases remaining between them. CDR1 KGHSH and CDR2 LQKENI come from the germline V gene. The CDR3 covers 14 residues.

For the CDR3, the DNA is TGCGCCAGCAGTGGAGACAGGATCTACGAGCAGTACTTC. It encodes CASSGDRIYEQYF. This chain links TRBV10-1 with TRBJ2-7, with D perhaps matching TRBD1 (6 bases). CDR3 length: 13 amino acids. V was pared by 4 bases and J by 3 bases, with 10 bases between. The V gene's germline CDR1 is WNHNN and CDR2 SYGVQD (reference sequence).

About this clone: Mismatch with germline at one junction end may stem from a read error. V usage is TRBV7-9 and J usage is TRBJ2-1; 13 bases fit TRBD2. Germline CDR1 reads SEHNR; CDR2 reads FQNEAQ (reference sequence). The CDR3 length is 16 residues. This CDR3 is CSSSIRGLAGANEQFF. The CDR3 DNA is TGTTCCAGCAGCATCCGCGGACTAGCGGGGGCCAATGAGCAGTTCTTC. The whole variable domain, remainder taken from reference TRBV7-9 and TRBJ2-1, is DTGVSQNPRHKITKRGQNVTFRCDPISEHNRLYWYRQTLGQGPEFLTYFQNEAQLEKSRLLSDRFSAERPKGSFSTLEIQRTEQGDSAMYLCSSSIRGLAGANEQFFGPGTRLTVL.

This rearrangement joins TRBV25-1 to TRBJ1-1; D not certain. Germline loops: CDR1 MGHDK, CDR2 SYGVNS. V lost 6 bases and J lost 1, with 12 bases in between. CDR3 length: 14 residues. For the CDR3, the DNA is TGTGCCAGCAGGATGGGCGGAGGGAACACTGAAGCTTTCTTT. This encodes CASRMGGGNTEAFF.

The chain couples TRBV5-1 to TRBJ1-6, with 8 nucleotides matching TRBD1. V lost 4 bases, J lost 7 bases, and 7 bases stayed unmatched. This CDR3 is 15 amino acids long. Germline lookup yields CDR1 SGHRS and CDR2 YFSETQ. CDR3 nucleotide sequence: TGCGCCAGCAGCCCCCCCGGGACAGGAAATTCACCCCTCCACTTT. It codes for CASSPPGTGNSPLHF.

This clone was seen a single time. The chain carries TRBV4-1 and TRBJ2-4, with 12 bases fitting TRBD2. The V gene end was trimmed by 4 bases and the J gene end by 4 bases; junction bases not matched to a gene: 5. The length of the CDR3 is 16 residues. Germline CDR1 and CDR2: MGHRA and YSYEKL. The CDR3 sequence is CASSPGLAGSKNIQYF. The CDR3 nucleotides are TGCGCCAGCAGCCCTGGACTAGCGGGATCGAAAAACATTCAGTACTTC.

This clone was seen a handful of times. J is TRBJ1-4 and V is TRBV9; TRBD1 is a possible D gene (5 bases). The CDR3 sequence is 14 residues long. Germline CDR1 is SGDLS and CDR2 is YYNGEE. With 3 bases removed from V and 4 bases from J, the gap between germline ends came to 10 bases. DNA for the CDR3: TGTGCCAGCAGCGAGACAGTCCTTAATGAAAAACTGTTTTTT. Amino acid sequence: CASSETVLNEKLFF.

The chain links TRBV6-6 to TRBJ2-6; D is perhaps TRBD2 (5 bases). Germline V gene sequence: CDR1 MNHNY, CDR2 SVGAGI (reference sequence). The CDR3 totals 16 residues. The V gene lost 2 bases and the J gene lost 1 base, with 9 bases spanning the gap. CDR3 sequence: CASSYVGESGANVLTF. Here the CDR3 DNA reads TGTGCCAGCAGTTACGTCGGGGAATCTGGGGCCAACGTCCTGACTTTC.

The chain joins TRBV5-8 to TRBJ1-2; no definite D call. The CDR3 runs 13 residues. The germline CDR1 and CDR2 sequences are SGHTS and YDEGEE. Trimming took off 3 bases at V and 7 bases at J, with 13 bases between the two ends. In nucleotides, the CDR3 is TGTGCCAGCAGCTACTTGACTCTCATTGGCTACACCTTC. Translated: CASSYLTLIGYTF.

V and J are TRBV6-4 and TRBJ1-5, with 12 bases fitting TRBD1. CDR3 size: 17 residues. Germline V gives CDR1 MRHNA, CDR2 SNTAGT. The V and J ends lost 7 bases and 3 bases, in that order; junction bases with no gene match: 10. In DNA form, the CDR3 reads TGTGCCAGCAACCCCGGGACAGGGGGCCCCTTCAATCAGCCCCAGCATTTT. This gives the protein CASNPGTGGPFNQPQHF.

The chain has TRBV6-5 and TRBJ1-4; D not resolved. The ends were cut back, 5 bases at V and 8 bases at J, with 18 bases in the middle. Germline CDR1 MNHEY, CDR2 SVGAGI. The CDR3 has 15 amino acids. This chain's CDR3 is CASSNSGERREKLFF. Here the CDR3 DNA reads TGTGCCAGCAGTAATTCCGGGGAGAGGAGGGAAAAACTGTTTTTT.

In this sample, this clone turned up once. V usage is TRBV2 and J usage is TRBJ2-1; a weak D match, TRBD2 (5 bases). The length of the CDR3 is 12 residues. Germline values: CDR1 SNHLY, CDR2 FYNNEI. V was shortened by 4 bases and J by 7 bases, with 8 bases between the two germline ends. The CDR3 here is CASSVSGNEQFF. CDR3 sequence (DNA): TGTGCCAGCAGTGTTTCGGGGAATGAGCAGTTCTTC.

This clone was counted once. The chain has TRBV7-9 and TRBJ1-3; D gene uncertain. This CDR3 has 15 amino acids. CDR1 and CDR2 (germline): SEHNR, FQNEAQ (reference sequence). V gave up 1 base and J gave up 0 bases, with 7 bases separating them. The CDR3 DNA follows: TGTGCCAGCAGCTTAGACGGGAACTCTGGAAACACCATATATTTT. It specifies CASSLDGNSGNTIYF.

This chain links TRBV18 with TRBJ1-6; possibly TRBD1 for D (5 bases). Trimming stripped 3 bases from V and 1 base from J, with 7 bases between. Germline assignment: CDR1 KGHSH and CDR2 LQKENI. This CDR3 region has 15 residues. The CDR3 DNA follows: TGTGCCAGCTCACCGGACACATCCTATAATTCACCCCTCCACTTT. Translation gives CASSPDTSYNSPLHF.

The chain is built from TRBV19 and TRBJ2-2; 8 nucleotides align to TRBD2. The V gene end was trimmed by 7 bases and the J gene end by 4 bases; junction bases not matched to a gene: 8. Germline V gives CDR1 LNHDA, CDR2 SQIVND (reference sequence). CDR3 length: 15 amino acids. The CDR3 is CASTPGGPSTGELFF. The DNA of the CDR3 is TGTGCCAGTACCCCGGGGGGGCCATCCACCGGGGAGCTGTTTTTT.

The chain recombines TRBV10-1 with TRBJ2-3; no definite D call. The CDR3 runs to 14 residues. V was trimmed by 2 bases and J by 4 bases, leaving 10 bases between them. Germline V CDR1 and CDR2: WNHNN, SYGVQD (reference sequence). Here the CDR3 DNA reads TGCGCCAGCAGTGAGAACAGTATAGCAGATACGCAGTATTTT. This codes for CASSENSIADTQYF.

The V gene is TRBV6-1, the J gene TRBJ1-3; the match to TRBD1 covers 8 bases. The V gene's germline CDR1 is MNHNS and CDR2 SASEGT. The CDR3 sequence is 13 residues long. The J segment lost 14 bases and the V segment lost 5 bases, leaving 11 bases of the junction unmatched. CDR3: CASSPDRGGFVYF. The DNA of the CDR3 is TGTGCCAGCAGTCCCGACAGGGGAGGTTTCGTATATTTT.

The chain employs TRBV7-8 and TRBJ1-2, with 7 positions matching TRBD1. V was clipped by 5 bases and J by 1 base; unmatched bases: 7. Germline CDR1 and CDR2: SGHVS and FQNEAQ. This CDR3 comprises 15 residues. DNA for the CDR3: TGTGCCAGCAGCCGACAAGGACAGGTTAACTATGGCTACACCTTC. Protein product: CASSRQGQVNYGYTF.

The chain couples TRBV19 to TRBJ1-6; 11 bases align to TRBD1. CDR1 and CDR2 (germline): LNHDA, SQIVND (reference sequence). V trimming: 6 bases; J trimming: 9 bases; junction bases outside the gene matches: 7. The length of the CDR3 is 15 residues. The CDR3 protein is CASSGTGGGVSPLHF. The CDR3 DNA follows: TGTGCCAGTAGCGGGACAGGGGGTGGGGTTTCACCCCTCCACTTT.

The chain recombines TRBV5-1 with TRBJ2-7, with D possibly being TRBD1 (6 bases). V shed 0 bases and J shed 5 bases, with 9 bases lying between them. The germline gives CDR1 SGHRS, CDR2 YFSETQ. This CDR3 has 13 residues. The CDR3 nucleotides read TGCGCCAGCAGCTTGGGAAGGGGGAACGAGCAGTACTTC. Its protein is CASSLGRGNEQYF.

There are a few counts of this clone. The chain recombines TRBV6-1 with TRBJ2-7, with D perhaps TRBD1 (6 bases). V was cut by 2 bases and J by 6 bases, with 14 bases left in between. Per germline, CDR1 MNHNS and CDR2 SASEGT. This CDR3 has 14 amino acids. CDR3 in DNA: TGTGCCAGCAGTGAACAGGGGCTGAGGATCGAGCAGTACTTC. Its protein is CASSEQGLRIEQYF.

This chain uses TRBV2 with TRBJ1-1; 11 bases line up with TRBD1. V was pared by 7 bases and J by 7 bases, with 11 bases of the junction left unmatched. Germline CDR1 reads SNHLY; CDR2 reads FYNNEI. CDR3 length: 15 amino acids. The CDR3 nucleotides read TGTGCCAGCACCCGCGGGACAGGGGGTTTAGGTGAAGCTTTCTTT. It codes for CASTRGTGGLGEAFF. The full variable domain, in which reference TRBV2 and TRBJ1-1 provide the parts outside the CDR3, is EPEVTQTPSHQVTQMGQEVILRCVPISNHLYFYWYRQILGQKVEFLVSFYNNEISEKSEIFDDQFSVERPDGSNFTLKIRSTKLEDSAMYFCASTRGTGGLGEAFFGQGTRLTVV.